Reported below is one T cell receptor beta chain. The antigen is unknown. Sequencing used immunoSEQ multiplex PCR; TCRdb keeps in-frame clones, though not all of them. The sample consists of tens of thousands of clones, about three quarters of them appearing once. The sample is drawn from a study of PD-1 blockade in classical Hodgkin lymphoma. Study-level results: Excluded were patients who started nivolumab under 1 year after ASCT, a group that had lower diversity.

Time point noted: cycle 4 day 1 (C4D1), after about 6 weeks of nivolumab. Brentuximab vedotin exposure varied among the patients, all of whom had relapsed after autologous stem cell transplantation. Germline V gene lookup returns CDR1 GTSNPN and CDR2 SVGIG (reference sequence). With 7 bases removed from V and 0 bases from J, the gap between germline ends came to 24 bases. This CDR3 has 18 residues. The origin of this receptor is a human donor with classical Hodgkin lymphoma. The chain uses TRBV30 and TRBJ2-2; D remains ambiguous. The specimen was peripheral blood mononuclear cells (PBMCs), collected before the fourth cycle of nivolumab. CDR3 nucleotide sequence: TGTGCCTCCGAACCAGAGGTCCAACTTTATCCGAACACCGGGGAGCTGTTTTTT. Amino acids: CASEPEVQLYPNTGELFF.